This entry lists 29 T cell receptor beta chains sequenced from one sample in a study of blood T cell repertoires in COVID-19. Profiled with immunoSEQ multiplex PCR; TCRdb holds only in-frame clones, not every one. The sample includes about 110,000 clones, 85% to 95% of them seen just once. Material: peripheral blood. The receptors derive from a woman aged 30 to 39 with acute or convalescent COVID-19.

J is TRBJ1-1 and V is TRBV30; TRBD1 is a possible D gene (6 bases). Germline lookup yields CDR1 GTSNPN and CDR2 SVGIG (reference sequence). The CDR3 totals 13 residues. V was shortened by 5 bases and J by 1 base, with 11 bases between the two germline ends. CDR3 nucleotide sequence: TGTGCCTGGGGGAAAGGGGGGAACACTGAAGCTTTCTTT. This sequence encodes CAWGKGGNTEAFF.

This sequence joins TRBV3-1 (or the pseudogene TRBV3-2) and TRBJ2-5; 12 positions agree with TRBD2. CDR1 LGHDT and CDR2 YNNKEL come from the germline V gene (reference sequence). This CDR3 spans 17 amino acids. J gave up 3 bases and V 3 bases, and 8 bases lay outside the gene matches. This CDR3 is CASSQTSGGPWEETQYF. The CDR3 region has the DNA TGTGCCAGCAGCCAGACTAGCGGGGGTCCGTGGGAAGAGACCCAGTACTTC.

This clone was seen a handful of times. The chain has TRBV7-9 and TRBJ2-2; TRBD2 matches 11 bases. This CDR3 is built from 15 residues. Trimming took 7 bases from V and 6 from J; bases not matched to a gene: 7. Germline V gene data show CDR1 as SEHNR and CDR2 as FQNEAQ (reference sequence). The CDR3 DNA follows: TGTGCCAGCACCCCCATAGCGGGGGGGTCCGGGGAGCTGTTTTTT. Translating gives CASTPIAGGSGELFF.

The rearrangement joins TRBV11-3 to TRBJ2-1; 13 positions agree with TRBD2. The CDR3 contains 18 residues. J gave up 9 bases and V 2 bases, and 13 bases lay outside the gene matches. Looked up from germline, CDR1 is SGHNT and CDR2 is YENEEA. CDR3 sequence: CASSLQWGTSGERGEQFF. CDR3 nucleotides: TGTGCCAGCAGCTTACAATGGGGGACTAGCGGGGAAAGGGGTGAGCAGTTCTTC.

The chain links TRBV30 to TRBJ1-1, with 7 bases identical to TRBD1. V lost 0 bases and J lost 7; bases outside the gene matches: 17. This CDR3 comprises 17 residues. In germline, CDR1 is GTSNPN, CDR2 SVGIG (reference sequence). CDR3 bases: TGTGCCTGGAGTGTATCCCGGCAACAGGGGTTGTTTGTTGAAGCTTTCTTT. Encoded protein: CAWSVSRQQGLFVEAFF. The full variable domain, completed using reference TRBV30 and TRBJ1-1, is SQTIHQWPATLVQPVGSPLSLECTVEGTSNPNLYWYRQAAGRGLQLLFYSVGIGQISSEVPQNLSASRPQDRQFILSSKKLLLSDSGFYLCAWSVSRQQGLFVEAFFGQGTRLTVV.

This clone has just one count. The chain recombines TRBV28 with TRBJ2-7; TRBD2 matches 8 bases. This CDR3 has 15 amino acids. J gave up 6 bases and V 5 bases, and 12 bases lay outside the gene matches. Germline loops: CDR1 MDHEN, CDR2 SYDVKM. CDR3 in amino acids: CASSPRQRESGEQYF. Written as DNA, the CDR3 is TGTGCCAGCAGTCCCCGCCAGCGGGAGTCGGGCGAGCAGTACTTC.

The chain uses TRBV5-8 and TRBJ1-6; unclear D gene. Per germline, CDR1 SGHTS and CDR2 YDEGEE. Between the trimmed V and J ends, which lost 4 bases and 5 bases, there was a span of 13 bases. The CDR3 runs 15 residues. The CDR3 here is CASSKSITDNSPLHF. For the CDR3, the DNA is TGTGCCAGCAGCAAAAGTATCACAGATAATTCACCCCTCCACTTT.

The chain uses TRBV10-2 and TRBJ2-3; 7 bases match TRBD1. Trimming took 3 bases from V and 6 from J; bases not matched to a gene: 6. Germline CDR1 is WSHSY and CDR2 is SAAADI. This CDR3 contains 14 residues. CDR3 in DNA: TGCGCCAGCAGTGATCCGAGGGGGCGCGATACGCAGTATTTT. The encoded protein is CASSDPRGRDTQYF.

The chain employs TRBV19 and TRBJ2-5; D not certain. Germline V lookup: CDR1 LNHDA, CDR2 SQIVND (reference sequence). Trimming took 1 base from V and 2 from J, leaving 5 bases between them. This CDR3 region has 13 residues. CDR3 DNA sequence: TGTGCCAGTAGTATAGGTCAGCAAGAGACCCAGTACTTC. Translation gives CASSIGQQETQYF. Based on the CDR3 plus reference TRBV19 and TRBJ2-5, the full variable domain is DGGITQSPKYLFRKEGQNVTLSCEQNLNHDAMYWYRQDPGQGLRLIYYSQIVNDFQKGDIAEGYSVSREKKESFPLTVTSAQKNPTAFYLCASSIGQQETQYFGPGTRLLVL.

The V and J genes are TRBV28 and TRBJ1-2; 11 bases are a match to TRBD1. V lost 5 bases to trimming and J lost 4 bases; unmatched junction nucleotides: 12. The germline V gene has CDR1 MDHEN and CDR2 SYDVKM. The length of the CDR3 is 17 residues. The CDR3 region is CASSPRDRGIPIYGYTF. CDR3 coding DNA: TGTGCCAGCAGTCCCCGGGACAGGGGGATCCCCATCTATGGCTACACCTTC.

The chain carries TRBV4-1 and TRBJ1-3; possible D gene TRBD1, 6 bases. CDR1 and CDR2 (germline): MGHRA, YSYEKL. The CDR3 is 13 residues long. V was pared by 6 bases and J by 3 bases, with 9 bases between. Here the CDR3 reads CASSTGYGNTIYF. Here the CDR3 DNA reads TGCGCCAGCAGTACAGGGTATGGAAACACCATATATTTT.

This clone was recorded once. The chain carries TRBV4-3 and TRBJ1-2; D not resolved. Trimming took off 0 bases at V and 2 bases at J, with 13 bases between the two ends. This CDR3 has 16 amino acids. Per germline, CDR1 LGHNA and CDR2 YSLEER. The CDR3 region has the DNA TGCGCCAGCAGCCAAGATTTGAGAGTCGCAAACTATGGCTACACCTTC. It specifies CASSQDLRVANYGYTF.

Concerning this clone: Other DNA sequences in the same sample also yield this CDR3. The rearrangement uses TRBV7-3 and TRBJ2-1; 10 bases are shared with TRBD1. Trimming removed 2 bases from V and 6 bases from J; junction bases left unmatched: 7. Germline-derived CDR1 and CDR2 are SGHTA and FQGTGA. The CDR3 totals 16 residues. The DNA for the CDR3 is TGTGCCAGCAGCTTAGTTGGGACAGGGGTGGGCAATGAGCAGTTCTTC. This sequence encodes CASSLVGTGVGNEQFF.

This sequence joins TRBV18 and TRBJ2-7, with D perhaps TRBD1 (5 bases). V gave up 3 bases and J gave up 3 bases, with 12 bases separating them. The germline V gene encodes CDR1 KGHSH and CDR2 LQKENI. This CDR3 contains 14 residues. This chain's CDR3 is CASSPDRAVYEQYF. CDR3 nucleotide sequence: TGTGCCAGCTCACCCGACAGAGCCGTCTACGAGCAGTACTTC. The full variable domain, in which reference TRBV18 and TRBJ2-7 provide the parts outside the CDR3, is NAGVMQNPRHLVRRRGQEARLRCSPMKGHSHVYWYRQLPEEGLKFMVYLQKENIIDESGMPKERFSAEFPKEGPSILRIQQVVRGDSAAYFCASSPDRAVYEQYFGPGTRLTVT.

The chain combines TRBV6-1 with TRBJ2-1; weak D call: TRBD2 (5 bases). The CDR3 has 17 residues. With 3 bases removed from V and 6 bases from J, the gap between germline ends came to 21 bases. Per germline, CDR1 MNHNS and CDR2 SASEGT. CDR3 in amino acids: CASSDPADFFSGNEQFF. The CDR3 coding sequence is TGTGCCAGCAGTGATCCGGCGGACTTCTTTTCGGGCAATGAGCAGTTCTTC.

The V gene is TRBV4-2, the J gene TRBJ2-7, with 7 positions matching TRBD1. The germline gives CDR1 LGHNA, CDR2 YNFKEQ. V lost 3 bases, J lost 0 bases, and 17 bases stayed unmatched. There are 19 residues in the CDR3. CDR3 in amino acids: CASSQSARDSSISSYEQYF. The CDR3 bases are TGTGCCAGCAGCCAGAGTGCCCGGGACAGTTCCATTAGCTCCTACGAGCAGTACTTC.

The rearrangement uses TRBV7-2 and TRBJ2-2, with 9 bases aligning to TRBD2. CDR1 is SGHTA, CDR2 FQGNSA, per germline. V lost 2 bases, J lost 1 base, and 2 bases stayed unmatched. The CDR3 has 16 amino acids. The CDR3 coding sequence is TGTGCCAGCAGCTTACTAGCGGGGCTGAACACCGGGGAGCTGTTTTTT. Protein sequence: CASSLLAGLNTGELFF.

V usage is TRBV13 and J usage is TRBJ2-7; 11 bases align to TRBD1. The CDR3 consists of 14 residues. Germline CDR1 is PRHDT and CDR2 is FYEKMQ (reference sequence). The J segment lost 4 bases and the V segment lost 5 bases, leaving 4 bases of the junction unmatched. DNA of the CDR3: TGTGCCAGCAGCGCCGGACAGGGGGCGTACGAGCAGTACTTC. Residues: CASSAGQGAYEQYF.

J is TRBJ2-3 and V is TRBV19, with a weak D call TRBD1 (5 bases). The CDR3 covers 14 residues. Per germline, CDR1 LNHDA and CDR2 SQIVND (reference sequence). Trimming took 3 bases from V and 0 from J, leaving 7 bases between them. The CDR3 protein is CASSIQGSTDTQYF. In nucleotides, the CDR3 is TGTGCCAGTAGTATCCAGGGCAGCACAGATACGCAGTATTTT.

The CDR3 nucleotides are TGCGCCAGCAGCTTGGAATTGGGGGGGAGCACCGGGGAGCTGTTTTTT. Its translation: CASSLELGGSTGELFF. The chain recombines TRBV5-1 with TRBJ2-2, with TRBD2 matching over 7 bases. The V gene's germline CDR1 is SGHRS and CDR2 YFSETQ. This CDR3 is built from 16 residues. Germline trimming cut 0 bases from V and 4 bases from J; bases unmatched to any gene: 6.

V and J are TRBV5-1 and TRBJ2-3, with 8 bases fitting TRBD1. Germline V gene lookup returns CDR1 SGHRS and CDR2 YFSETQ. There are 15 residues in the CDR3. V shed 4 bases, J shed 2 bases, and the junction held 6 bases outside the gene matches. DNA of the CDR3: TGCGCCAGCAGCCTTGGACAGGGCCTCACAGATACGCAGTATTTT. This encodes CASSLGQGLTDTQYF.

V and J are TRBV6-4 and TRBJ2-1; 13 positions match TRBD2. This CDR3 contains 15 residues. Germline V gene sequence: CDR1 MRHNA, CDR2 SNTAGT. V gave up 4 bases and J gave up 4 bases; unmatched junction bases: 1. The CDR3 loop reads CASSGTSGGYNEQFF. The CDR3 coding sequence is TGTGCCAGCAGTGGGACTAGCGGGGGATACAATGAGCAGTTCTTC.

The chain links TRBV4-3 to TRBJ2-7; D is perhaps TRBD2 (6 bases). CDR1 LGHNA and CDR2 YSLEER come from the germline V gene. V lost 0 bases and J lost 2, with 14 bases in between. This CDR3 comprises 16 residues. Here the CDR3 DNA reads TGCGCCAGCAGCCAAGATTCAACTAGCCAAACCTACGAGCAGTACTTC. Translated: CASSQDSTSQTYEQYF.

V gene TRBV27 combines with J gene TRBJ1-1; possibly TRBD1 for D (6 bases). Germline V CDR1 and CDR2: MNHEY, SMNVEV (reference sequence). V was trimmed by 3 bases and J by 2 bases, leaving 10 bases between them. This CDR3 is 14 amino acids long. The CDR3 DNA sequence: TGTGCCAGCAGTTTGGGAGGGGGTAACACTGAAGCTTTCTTT. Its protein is CASSLGGGNTEAFF.

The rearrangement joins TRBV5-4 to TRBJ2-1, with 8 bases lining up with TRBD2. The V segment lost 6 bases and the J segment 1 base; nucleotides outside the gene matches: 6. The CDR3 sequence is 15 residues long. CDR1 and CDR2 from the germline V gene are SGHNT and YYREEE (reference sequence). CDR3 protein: CASTTTSGSYNEQFF. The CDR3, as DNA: TGTGCCAGCACGACAACTAGCGGTTCCTACAATGAGCAGTTCTTC.

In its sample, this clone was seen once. CDR3 region: CASSGTGPIGEQYF. The CDR3 DNA sequence: TGTGCCAGTTCCGGGACAGGACCTATTGGCGAGCAGTACTTC. J is TRBJ2-7 and V is TRBV19, with 8 bases aligning to TRBD1. This CDR3 spans 14 amino acids. Germline trimming cut 8 bases from V and 6 bases from J; bases unmatched to any gene: 12. From germline, CDR1 is LNHDA and CDR2 SQIVND (reference sequence).

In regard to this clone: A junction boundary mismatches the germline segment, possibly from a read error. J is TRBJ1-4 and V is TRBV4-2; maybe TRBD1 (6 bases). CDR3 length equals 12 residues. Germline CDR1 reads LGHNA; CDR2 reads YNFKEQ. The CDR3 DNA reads TGTGCCAGCAGTCAAGTTGAGGGGGAACTGTTTTTT. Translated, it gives CASSQVEGELFF.

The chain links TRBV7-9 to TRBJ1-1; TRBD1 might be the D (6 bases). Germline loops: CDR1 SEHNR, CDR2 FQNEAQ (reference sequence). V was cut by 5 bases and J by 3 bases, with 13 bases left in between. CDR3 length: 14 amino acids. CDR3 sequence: CASSTQGRDTEAFF. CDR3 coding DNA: TGTGCCAGCAGCACACAGGGTAGGGACACTGAAGCTTTCTTT.

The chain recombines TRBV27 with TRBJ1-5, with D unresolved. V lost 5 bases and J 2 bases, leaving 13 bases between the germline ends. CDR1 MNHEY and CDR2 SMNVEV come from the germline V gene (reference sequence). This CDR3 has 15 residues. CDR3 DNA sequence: TGTGCCAGCAGTCCGGAGGGTATACGCAATCAGCCCCAGCATTTT. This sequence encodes CASSPEGIRNQPQHF.